The TCR beta chain described here comes from a study of blood T cell repertoires in COVID-19. Across the study: The origin of the acute and convalescent COVID-19 samples was the United States, Italy and Spain. Sample material is recorded as cDNA or gDNA derived from T cells, B-cell-depleted T cells, or PBMCs.

Germline CDR1 is SGHRS and CDR2 is YFSETQ. This CDR3 has 15 amino acids. Trimming at V came to 0 bases and at J to 7 bases, leaving 3 bases not matched to a gene. Original processing methods: Amplifying reference gene primers gave estimates of nucleated cell counts. Measured with immunoSEQ multiplex PCR; TCRdb has only the in-frame clones, and not every one. V and J calls and clone size follow that table, whereas D and trimming were derived from the DNA. In the table there are 95,000 to 150,000 clones, 86% of which are singletons. This TCR was sampled from a man aged 35 to 55 with acute or convalescent COVID-19. The sequenced sample consisted of peripheral blood. The chain has TRBV5-1 and TRBJ1-6, with 8 bases fitting TRBD1. CDR3 sequence: CASSLGTGTNSPLHF. The CDR3 bases are TGCGCCAGCAGCTTGGGGACAGGGACGAATTCACCCCTCCACTTT.